This TCR beta chain came from a study of glioma-infiltrating T cells after dendritic cell vaccination. Study summary: Patients received three intradermal dendritic cell vaccine injections at biweekly intervals.

The PCR used 60 V beta and 13 J beta primers. Using immunoSEQ multiplex PCR, the repertoire was profiled, and TCRdb retains in-frame clones only, with some absent. The sample has 93,000 or so clones, around 80% seen once. In germline, CDR1 is SNHLY, CDR2 FYNNEI. V was cut by 1 base and J by 5 bases, with 9 bases left in between. The CDR3 length is 14 residues. Source: blood, taken before dendritic cell vaccination. The chain joins TRBV2 to TRBJ2-1; D is perhaps TRBD1 (6 bases). This TCR came from a human donor with glioblastoma. CDR3 coding DNA: TGTGCCAGCAGTGAAGGACAGGTGGACAATGAGCAGTTCTTC. As protein: CASSEGQVDNEQFF.